This is a list of T cell receptor beta chains from one sample in a study of cytomegalovirus exposure and HLA in healthy donors. TCRdb's table, derived via immunoSEQ multiplex PCR, lists solely in-frame clones and lacks some. The sample contains about 88,000 clones, approximately 96% of which appear only once. Sequencing input: PBMCs. All receptors come from a man aged 18 to 29 in good health and CMV-seronegative. The CDR3 runs from the conserved cysteine through the conserved F or W. Fields, in order: J gene, V gene, D gene, clone size, CDR3 DNA, CDR3 protein. D genes are given only for firm matches. Not every row has a clone size; where given, it reads once, few, many or a size class.

TRBJ2-5	TRBV4-1	NA	NA	TGCGCCAGCAGCCCGGCGCGGGGGCTAGAGACCCAGTACTTC	CASSPARGLETQYF
TRBJ2-1	TRBV7-2	TRBD2	NA	TGCGGGGGGTATAATGATGAGCAGTTCTTC	CGGYNDEQFF
TRBJ2-1	TRBV29-1	TRBD2	NA	TGCAGCGTTGTAGGGGGACTAGCGGGACCCAATGAGCAGTTCTTC	CSVVGGLAGPNEQFF
TRBJ1-5	TRBV28	TRBD1	NA	TGTGCCAGCACCCCCTTCATTACAGGGGGCTTCAATCAGCCCCAGCATTTT	CASTPFITGGFNQPQHF
TRBJ1-1	TRBV5-1	NA	NA	TGCGCCAGCAGCTTGAATCAGAACACTGAAGCTTTCTTT	CASSLNQNTEAFF
TRBJ1-1	TRBV7-6	TRBD1	NA	TGTGCCAGCAGCTTCGGACAGGGGAAGGCTTTCTTT	CASSFGQGKAFF
TRBJ2-2	TRBV18	NA	NA	TGTGCCAGCTCACCACTAGGCGGGGCTTACACCGGGGAGCTGTTTTTT	CASSPLGGAYTGELFF
TRBJ2-7	TRBV19	NA	NA	TGTGCCAGTAGTTCATCGACGGGCTCCTACGAGCAGTACTTC	CASSSSTGSYEQYF
TRBJ1-2	TRBV6-1	NA	NA	TGTGCCAGCAGGGCATGGGGCCTTGGTGGCTACACCTTC	CASRAWGLGGYTF
TRBJ2-1	TRBV5-4	NA	NA	TGTGCCAGCAGCTCATGGACTGGATACAATGAGCAGTTCTTC	CASSSWTGYNEQFF
TRBJ1-2	TRBV15	TRBD1	few	TGTGCCACCAGCAGAGCGGGACAGCACTATGGCTACACCTTC	CATSRAGQHYGYTF
TRBJ2-3	TRBV19	TRBD1	NA	TGTGCCAGTAGCCCCCTCCCGGGACAGGGGACAGGAGATACGCAGTATTTT	CASSPLPGQGTGDTQYF
TRBJ1-3	TRBV7-6	NA	once	TGTGCCAGCAGCTTATTCGCTAGGGACACTTTGAGCTCTGGAAACACCATATATTTT	CASSLFARDTLSSGNTIYF
TRBJ1-2	TRBV5-1	TRBD1	NA	TGCGCCAGCAGCCCCAACTCCGGGCCGACAGGGGATGGCTACACCTTC	CASSPNSGPTGDGYTF
TRBJ2-1	TRBV6-6	TRBD2	NA	TGTGCCAGCAGCCGGGGGGGGACCTACAATGAGCAGTTCTTC	CASSRGGTYNEQFF
TRBJ2-2	TRBV10-1	TRBD2	NA	TGCGCCAGCAGTGAGAGCGGGGGCGCCGGGGAGCTGTTTTTT	CASSESGGAGELFF
TRBJ2-1	TRBV5-1	NA	NA	TGCGCCAGCAGCTTAAACAGGGCGGATGAGCAGTTCTTC	CASSLNRADEQFF
TRBJ2-3	TRBV19	NA	NA	TGTGCCAGTAGGGGCGACTGGCCGGGAGATGATACGCAGTATTTT	CASRGDWPGDDTQYF
TRBJ1-3	TRBV23-1	TRBD1	NA	TGCGCCAGCAGAGCTGACAGGGGACATGGAAACACCATATATTTT	CASRADRGHGNTIYF
TRBJ1-1	TRBV27	NA	NA	TGTGCCAGCAATTCCGGGACTTACACTGAAGCTTTCTTT	CASNSGTYTEAFF
TRBJ1-1	TRBV10-1	NA	NA	TGCGCCAGCAGTGGACAAAGGAACACTGAAGCTTTCTTT	CASSGQRNTEAFF
TRBJ1-2	TRBV2	NA	NA	TGTGCCAGCAGTGACACAGGGTTTAACTATGGCTACACCTTC	CASSDTGFNYGYTF
TRBJ2-2	TRBV2	TRBD2	NA	TGTGCCAGCAGTCCCCCAAGACTAGCGGGCAACGCCGGGGAGCTGTTTTTT	CASSPPRLAGNAGELFF
TRBJ2-5	TRBV7-9	NA	NA	TGTGCCAGCAGCTTAGACAGGGAAGGCGAGACCCAGTACTTC	CASSLDREGETQYF
TRBJ2-2	TRBV27	NA	NA	TGTGCCAGCAGTTTTCAGGGTTTCGACACCGGGGAGCTGTTTTTT	CASSFQGFDTGELFF
TRBJ1-4	TRBV28	TRBD1	NA	TGTGCCAGCAGTTCCGGGGGGACAGGGCATGAAAAACTGTTTTTT	CASSSGGTGHEKLFF
TRBJ2-4	TRBV6-1	TRBD1	NA	TGTGCCAGCAGTGAAAGCTCAGGGGGATGGAACATTCAGTACTTC	CASSESSGGWNIQYF
TRBJ2-5	TRBV7-2	NA	once	TGTGCCAGCAGCTTAGTTGGGGGCGGGGAGACCCAGTACTTC	CASSLVGGGETQYF
TRBJ2-1	TRBV4-1	NA	NA	TGCGCCAGCAGCCAAGATCGGGGCTACAATGAGCAGTTCTTC	CASSQDRGYNEQFF
TRBJ1-1	TRBV27	NA	NA	TGTGCCAGCAGTTCCTATCCGACAGGGAACACTGAAGCTTTCTTT	CASSSYPTGNTEAFF
TRBJ2-5	TRBV5-1	NA	NA	TGCGCCAGCAGCTTGACCGACAGGCAAGAGACCCAGTACTTC	CASSLTDRQETQYF
TRBJ2-1	TRBV5-6	NA	NA	TGTGCCAGCAGCTTGGGGCAGGGGGAGCAGTTCTTC	CASSLGQGEQFF
TRBJ2-7	TRBV11-2	TRBD2	NA	TGTGCCAGCAGCTTAGAACGGCTAGCGGGACGGGAGCAGTACTTC	CASSLERLAGREQYF
TRBJ2-7	TRBV18	NA	NA	TGTGCCAGCTCACCAGATAGCCGGTTGGGCTACGAGCAGTACTTC	CASSPDSRLGYEQYF
TRBJ1-1	TRBV10-3	TRBD1	NA	TGTGCCATCAGTCCGGGACAGGGGAACACTGAAGCTTTCTTT	CAISPGQGNTEAFF